One sample yielded the 31 T cell receptor beta chains listed below, sequenced in a study of blood T cells in healthy people across ages. Together with a sample-barcoded 5' primer, a J-beta primer mix was included in a second PCR lasting about 7 to 11 cycles. TCRdb redid the calling of the 5' RACE reads with MiXCR, one entry per CDR3 protein. This repertoire shows more than 800,000 distinct CDR3 sequences, roughly 26% found once; its top ten account for roughly a sixth. The sequencing input was blood. The origin of the receptors is a woman older than 75 in good health.

Only a few counts were recorded for this clonotype. This chain joins TRBV27 and TRBJ2-1; no clear D. CDR3 length: 14 amino acids. Germline-derived CDR1 and CDR2 are MNHEY and SMNVEV (reference sequence). The germline V and J ends were trimmed by 2 bases and 1 base, with 6 bases remaining between them. The CDR3 protein is CASSLTKSYNEQFF. CDR3 DNA sequence: TGTGCCAGCAGTTTAACTAAATCCTACAATGAGCAGTTCTTC.

The rearrangement uses TRBV28 and TRBJ2-4; D is perhaps TRBD2 (6 bases). The CDR3 sequence is 18 residues long. The V gene's germline CDR1 is MDHEN and CDR2 SYDVKM. V was clipped by 3 bases and J by 0 bases, with 18 bases between them. CDR3 DNA sequence: TGTGCCAGCAGTTTCACGGGGGTCAGAGTTATAGCCAAAAACATTCAGTACTTC. This encodes CASSFTGVRVIAKNIQYF. The full variable domain, rest sourced from reference TRBV28 and TRBJ2-4, is DVKVTQSSRYLVKRTGEKVFLECVQDMDHENMFWYRQDPGLGLRLIYFSYDVKMKEKGDIPEGYSVSREKKERFSLILESASTNQTSMYLCASSFTGVRVIAKNIQYFGAGTRLSVL.

This clonotype has at least ten counts. The chain recombines TRBV21-1 with TRBJ2-4. TRBV21-1 is described as a pseudogene. The CDR3 extends over 15 amino acids. CDR3 amino acids: CASSNGRDIGNIQYF. CDR3 nucleotides: TGTGCCAGCAGCAACGGTAGAGATATTGGAAACATTCAGTACTTC.

This clonotype was detected many times. This chain uses TRBV9 with TRBJ2-5; no clear D. The CDR3 length is 13 residues. Per germline, CDR1 SGDLS and CDR2 YYNGEE. V was trimmed by 0 bases and J by 2 bases, leaving 5 bases between them. Here the CDR3 DNA reads TGTGCCAGCAGCGTAGACATACAAGAGACCCAGTACTTC. Translation: CASSVDIQETQYF.

This clonotype was observed many times. The chain joins TRBV6-2 or TRBV6-3 to TRBJ1-1; the match to TRBD1 covers 7 bases. This CDR3 region has 17 residues. The V segment lost 6 bases and the J segment 0 bases; nucleotides outside the gene matches: 13. The germline V gene encodes CDR1 MNHEY and CDR2 SVGEGT. The CDR3 loop reads CASSWAGGRTLNTEAFF. The CDR3 nucleotides are TGTGCCAGCAGCTGGGCAGGGGGTCGGACCTTGAACACTGAAGCTTTCTTT.

At least ten counts were recorded for this clonotype. J is TRBJ1-6 and V is TRBV30; D ambiguous. V lost 3 bases to trimming and J lost 7 bases, with 16 bases between them. Germline loops: CDR1 GTSNPN, CDR2 SVGIG (reference sequence). CDR3 length: 15 residues. The CDR3 DNA is TGTGCCTGGAGGTTCTTAAGGGTCGGCAATTCACCCCTCCACTTT. Translation gives CAWRFLRVGNSPLHF.

Note on this clonotype: At one end the junction does not follow the germline gene, possibly because of a read error. The chain has TRBV3-1 and TRBJ2-2; the match to TRBD1 covers 8 bases. Germline-derived CDR1 and CDR2 are LGHDT and YNNKEL (reference sequence). The CDR3 totals 17 residues. The CDR3 protein is CVSSFRPRQGRTGELFF. Written as DNA, the CDR3 is TGTGTCAGCAGCTTCCGACCCAGACAGGGGCGGACCGGGGAGCTGTTTTTT.

The rearrangement uses TRBV15 and TRBJ2-3; no clear D. Trimming took off 0 bases at V and 6 bases at J, with 16 bases between the two ends. This CDR3 has 16 residues. Germline assignment: CDR1 LNHNV and CDR2 YYDKDF (reference sequence). CDR3 protein: CATSREVLVAGDTQYF. DNA of the CDR3: TGTGCCACCAGCAGAGAAGTCCTCGTAGCCGGGGATACGCAGTATTTT.

This clonotype was picked up a small number of times. A much bigger clone sits one base away, suggesting this may be a read error. The V and J genes are TRBV7-2 and TRBJ2-3; 7 bases are shared with TRBD2. There are 15 residues in the CDR3. Germline CDR1 and CDR2: SGHTA and FQGNSA. The CDR3, as DNA: TGTGCCGGCAGCTTAGTGGGGGGGGTAAGAGATACGCAGTATTTT. Translation: CAGSLVGGVRDTQYF.

The CDR3 coding sequence is TGTGCCAGCAGCCAATTCGGGCGGACTGCTCTCTACAATGAGCAGTACTTC. It codes for CASSQFGRTALYNEQYF. This chain connects TRBV14 to TRBJ2-7; D might be TRBD2 (5 bases). The CDR3 is 17 amino acids. CDR1 and CDR2 from the germline V gene are SGHDN and FVKESK. The germline V and J ends were trimmed by 2 bases and 7 bases, with 24 bases remaining between them.

This sequence joins TRBV10-3 and TRBJ2-6; 7 positions match TRBD1. The germline V gene encodes CDR1 ENHRY and CDR2 SYGVKD. V trimming: 6 bases; J trimming: 0 bases; junction bases outside the gene matches: 11. This CDR3 region has 18 residues. The CDR3 region is CAISASQTGISGANVLTF. As DNA, the CDR3 is TGTGCCATCAGCGCTTCTCAGACAGGGATCTCTGGGGCCAACGTCCTGACTTTC.

To note about this clonotype: One base away lies a much larger clone, so this may be a sequencing read error. The rearrangement links TRBV25-1 to TRBJ2-3; perhaps D is TRBD1 or TRBD2 (5 bases each). The CDR3 has 14 residues. Per the germline V gene, CDR1 is MGHDK and CDR2 is SYGVNS. V lost 6 bases and J 0 bases, leaving 10 bases between the germline ends. CDR3 amino acids: CASRGTLSTDTQYF. The CDR3 DNA reads as TGTGCCAGCAGGGGGACCCTCAGCACAGATACGCAGTATTTT.

The chain couples TRBV5-5 to TRBJ2-5, with 12 bases identical to TRBD2. The CDR3 has 17 amino acids. V dropped 4 bases and J dropped 1; count of bases not matched to a gene: 8. The germline V gene has CDR1 SGHKS and CDR2 YYEKEE (reference sequence). CDR3 protein: CASSPPLAGGSQETQYF. Written as DNA, the CDR3 is TGTGCCAGCAGCCCACCTCTAGCGGGGGGGTCCCAAGAGACCCAGTACTTC.

This clonotype occurred many times. The chain carries TRBV4-3 and TRBJ2-2, with D unresolved. The CDR3 runs 14 residues. V was cut by 4 bases and J by 0 bases, with 6 bases left in between. The germline CDR1 and CDR2 sequences are LGHNA and YSLEER. The CDR3 DNA follows: TGCGCCAGCAGCCGCCATGCGAACACCGGGGAGCTGTTTTTT. Amino acids: CASSRHANTGELFF.

The sample holds many counts of this clonotype. The J gene is TRBJ2-1, the V gene TRBV27; a weak D match, TRBD2 (6 bases). The CDR3 covers 15 residues. Trimming removed 6 bases from V and 2 bases from J, with 14 bases in between. Germline V lookup: CDR1 MNHEY, CDR2 SMNVEV (reference sequence). The CDR3: CASSRGTLPYNEQFF. In DNA form, the CDR3 reads TGTGCCAGCAGCCGCGGGACGCTCCCCTACAATGAGCAGTTCTTC.

Worth noting for this clonotype: A much larger clonotype is one base distant, so this may be a read error. The DNA for the CDR3 is TGTGCCAGCAGCTCCGGATCAACATATGGCTGCACCTTC. It yields the protein CASSSGSTYGCTF. This rearrangement joins TRBV7-2 to TRBJ1-2; D remains unclear. Germline lookup yields CDR1 SGHTA and CDR2 FQGNSA. This CDR3 comprises 13 residues.

This clonotype has more than one count but fewer than ten. The genes are TRBV7-8 and TRBJ2-2; a possible D gene is TRBD1 (5 bases). CDR3 length: 15 residues. Trimming stripped 2 bases from V and 5 bases from J, with 12 bases between. Per germline, CDR1 SGHVS and CDR2 FQNEAQ. CDR3 region: CASSLTDRRTGELFF. CDR3 sequence (DNA): TGTGCCAGCAGCTTAACCGACAGAAGGACCGGGGAGCTGTTTTTT.

This chain uses TRBV6-5 with TRBJ2-7, with 9 bases that match TRBD2. The DNA end is a closer match to TRBJ2-5, so the J assignment may be wrong. The CDR3 loop spans 16 amino acids. The germline CDR1 and CDR2 sequences are MNHEY and SVGAGI. The CDR3 sequence is CASSAPGSGGSETQYF. The CDR3 DNA is TGTGCCAGCAGCGCCCCGGGAAGCGGGGGGTCGGAGACCCAGTACTTC.

Notes on this clonotype: The CDR3 carries no conserved terminal phenylalanine or tryptophan, so it likely arises from a read error. The chain links TRBV7-8 to TRBJ1-2; a possible D gene is TRBD1 (6 bases). Germline CDR1 SGHVS, CDR2 FQNEAQ. Trimming removed 1 base at V and 0 bases at J, with 9 bases between. CDR3 length: 15 residues. CDR3 DNA: TGTGCCAGCAGCTTAGTCCCAGGGGCTAACTATGGCTACACCTTA. Amino acids: CASSLVPGANYGYTL.

To note about this clonotype: This may be a read error, as it is one base from a much larger clone. V gene TRBV9 combines with J gene TRBJ2-1, with D maybe TRBD2 (7 bases). CDR3 length equals 16 residues. Germline loops: CDR1 SGDLS, CDR2 YYNGEE. The CDR3 reads CAGSPSRLARGGEQFF. CDR3 nucleotide sequence: TGTGCCGGCAGCCCTAGTAGGCTAGCTAGGGGGGGTGAGCAGTTCTTC.

The V gene is TRBV9, the J gene TRBJ2-5; 9 bases align to TRBD2. The junction had 7 bases not matched to a gene; V was cut back by 0 bases and J by 1 base. Per the germline V gene, CDR1 is SGDLS and CDR2 is YYNGEE. The CDR3 totals 17 residues. The CDR3 spells CASSVAGAGGPQETQYF. CDR3 bases: TGTGCCAGCAGCGTAGCTGGGGCGGGAGGGCCCCAAGAGACCCAGTACTTC.

There are many counts of this clonotype. V usage is TRBV5-6 and J usage is TRBJ2-1, with 14 nucleotides matching TRBD2. The CDR3 is made up of 21 amino acids. Germline assignment: CDR1 SGHDT and CDR2 YYEEEE. V shed 5 bases and J 0 bases; nucleotides not matched to a gene: 16. CDR3 amino acids: CASRSTGLAGEQLSSYNEQFF. CDR3 sequence (DNA): TGTGCCAGCAGATCAACGGGACTAGCGGGGGAGCAACTAAGCTCCTACAATGAGCAGTTCTTC.

With regard to this clonotype: A much more abundant neighbour one base away suggests this may be a read error. This chain uses TRBV11-2 with TRBJ2-1; D is perhaps TRBD1 or TRBD2 (6 bases each). Trimming took 4 bases from V and 10 from J, leaving 17 bases between them. The CDR3 totals 14 residues. From germline, CDR1 is SGHAT and CDR2 FQNNGV. The CDR3 sequence: CASSSSGGLREQFF. The CDR3 bases are TGTGCCAGCAGCTCATCCGGGGGCCTAAGGGAGCAGTTCTTC. Using reference TRBV11-2 and TRBJ2-1 for the parts outside the CDR3, the full variable domain is EAGVAQSPRYKIIEKRQSVAFWCNPISGHATLYWYQQILGQGPKLLIQFQNNGVVDDSQLPKDRFSAERLKGVDSTLKIQPAKLEDSAVYLCASSSSGGLREQFFGPGTRLTVL.

This clonotype appeared a single time. With a much larger clone just one base away, this may be a read error. This chain joins TRBV12-3 or TRBV12-4 and TRBJ2-3; the D is unclear. The CDR3 loop spans 14 amino acids. CDR3 sequence reads: CADSLGMGTDAQYF. DNA for the CDR3: TGTGCAGATAGCCTAGGGATGGGAACAGATGCGCAGTATTTT.

This clonotype was seen just once. Lacking the conserved final phenylalanine or tryptophan, this CDR3 likely reflects a read error. The chain is built from TRBV6-2 or TRBV6-3 and TRBJ1-5, with TRBD1 identical over 7 bases. In germline, CDR1 is MNHEY, CDR2 SVGEGT. The J segment lost 3 bases and the V segment lost 6 bases, leaving 8 bases of the junction unmatched. CDR3 length: 15 amino acids. The CDR3 here is CASSEGQTNNQPQHV. Here the CDR3 DNA reads TGTGCCAGCAGCGAGGGACAGACTAACAATCAGCCCCAGCATGTT.

This clonotype was seen repeatedly, ten times or more. The J gene is TRBJ1-2, the V gene TRBV2, with D uncertain. Deletions cut 6 bases from V and 4 bases from J, with 12 bases between. This CDR3 is built from 13 residues. In germline, CDR1 is SNHLY, CDR2 FYNNEI. The CDR3 is CASRLHETYGYTF. The DNA for the CDR3 is TGTGCCAGCAGACTACACGAGACCTATGGCTACACCTTC.

This clonotype occurred once. V is TRBV29-1 and J is TRBJ2-1, with D perhaps TRBD2 (6 bases). Trimming pared 5 bases from V and 1 base from J, leaving 9 bases between. CDR1 is SQVTM, CDR2 ANQGSEA, per germline. The CDR3 loop spans 13 amino acids. The CDR3 coding sequence is TGCAGCGTTCGGGGGAGATCCTACAATGAGCAGTTCTTC. It encodes CSVRGRSYNEQFF.

The chain employs TRBV20-1 and TRBJ1-1; 7 bases are shared with TRBD1. The CDR3 contains 17 residues. Germline V lookup: CDR1 DFQATT, CDR2 SNEGSKA (reference sequence). V lost 0 bases and J lost 5; bases outside the gene matches: 15. Here the CDR3 DNA reads TGCAGTGCTAGAGACCTCAGGGGGAGTAGGGGGATAACTGAAGCTTTCTTT. Translation: CSARDLRGSRGITEAFF.

This clonotype was seen ten or more times. The rearrangement uses TRBV11-2 and TRBJ2-1; D is undetermined. Germline CDR1 reads SGHAT; CDR2 reads FQNNGV. V dropped 0 bases and J dropped 6 bases, with 9 bases sitting between them. The CDR3 consists of 14 residues. In DNA, the CDR3 is TGTGCCAGCAGCTTAGACCCTCCGGGCAATGAGCAGTTCTTC. As protein: CASSLDPPGNEQFF.

This clonotype showed up just a few times. The J gene is TRBJ2-1, the V gene TRBV9; 9 bases are shared with TRBD2. In germline, CDR1 is SGDLS, CDR2 YYNGEE. V shed 1 base, J shed 4 bases, and the junction held 6 bases outside the gene matches. The CDR3 totals 16 residues. CDR3 protein: CASSVKRGDLYNEQFF. The CDR3 coding sequence is TGTGCCAGCAGCGTAAAGCGGGGGGACCTATACAATGAGCAGTTCTTC. Full variable domain (remainder filled in from reference TRBV9 and TRBJ2-1): DSGVTQTPKHLITATGQRVTLRCSPRSGDLSVYWYQQSLDQGLQFLIQYYNGEERAKGNILERFSAQQFPDLHSELNLSSLELGDSALYFCASSVKRGDLYNEQFFGPGTRLTVL.

Concerning this clonotype itself: The conserved phenylalanine or tryptophan is not found at the CDR3 terminus, so this likely reflects a read error. The chain recombines TRBV7-9 with TRBJ2-4, with D possibly TRBD1 on 5 matching bases. V dropped 2 bases and J dropped 3 bases, with 17 bases sitting between them. Germline lookup yields CDR1 SEHNR and CDR2 FQNEAQ (reference sequence). The CDR3 sequence is 17 residues long. The CDR3 DNA is TGTGCCAGCAGCTTAAAGACAGAAATGATAGGCAAAAACATTCAGTACTGC. Protein: CASSLKTEMIGKNIQYC.